This record concerns one T cell receptor (beta chain) sequence. V trimming: 0 bases; J trimming: 7 bases; junction bases outside the gene matches: 12. There are 17 residues in the CDR3. From germline, CDR1 is LGHNT and CDR2 FRNRAP. These data originate in a study of blood T cell repertoires in COVID-19. Whole-study context: Specimens from acute and convalescent COVID-19 originated in the United States, Italy and Spain. PBMCs, B-cell-depleted T cells, or T cells provided the cDNA or gDNA that made up the material.

Under the authors' procedure: Amplification of reference gene primers was used by the study to estimate nucleated cell counts. TCRdb's table, derived via immunoSEQ multiplex PCR, lists solely in-frame clones and lacks some. V, J and clone size derive from that table, while D and trimming were established from the DNA sequence. The sample yields more than 350,000 clones, approximately 90% seen once. The sequenced material came from PBMCs or T cells enriched from blood (not recorded which). The genes are TRBV12-5 and TRBJ2-1; TRBD2 matches at 7 bases. This TCR was recovered from a man between 18 and 29 years old who had recovered from COVID-19. CDR3 bases: TGTGCTAGTGGTTTGGTATTGATAGGGAGCGGGGAAAATGAGCAGTTCTTC. Residues: CASGLVLIGSGENEQFF.